The source of this TCR beta chain is a study of OX40 agonist ivuxolimab in advanced cancers. The protocol was immunoSEQ multiplex PCR, while the TCRdb copy is restricted to in-frame clones and leaves out a portion. The sample yields 50,000 to 65,000 clones, around four fifths seen once. Blood sampling was done at baseline, cycle 4 day 1, and cycle 7 day 1. This CDR3 contains 9 residues. The source is an adult with an advanced solid tumor such as melanoma, head and neck, liver or kidney cancer. The V and J genes are TRBV21-1 and TRBJ2-7. TRBV21-1 is termed a pseudogene. Sequenced material: CD4+ or CD8+ T cells sorted from blood, taken in a trial of the OX40 agonist ivuxolimab. The CDR3 sequence: CASLYEQYV. The CDR3 coding sequence is TGTGCCAGCCTTTACGAGCAGTACGTC.